A selection of T cell receptor beta chains follows, all from one sample in a study of blood T cell repertoires in COVID-19. Profiling relied on immunoSEQ multiplex PCR, and the TCRdb table lists in-frame clones only, not all of them. The repertoire consists of roughly 240,000 clones, with approximately 85% occurring once and the leading ten covering approximately 9%. What was sequenced was PBMCs or T cells enriched from blood (not recorded which). The receptors were sampled from a woman aged 45-65 years with acute COVID-19. The CDR3 runs from the conserved cysteine through the conserved F or W. The order of the fields is V gene, J gene, D gene, clone size, CDR3 DNA, CDR3 protein. The D gene is left open where the match is weak. Clone sizes are given selectively: once, few, many, or a class where the clone is expanded.

TRBV27,TRBJ1-5,TRBD1,NA,TGTGCCAGCAGTCCCCAACAGGGGGACGGTAGCAATCAGCCCCAGCATTTT,CASSPQQGDGSNQPQHF
TRBV5-1,TRBJ1-4,TRBD1,NA,TGCGCCAGCAGCCCATTTGGGACAGGGCCCGTAGGAGAACTGTTTTTT,CASSPFGTGPVGELFF
TRBV19,TRBJ1-3,NA,NA,TGTGCCAGTAGTAGCCCTCGGACTATTAGGGGAAACACCATATATTTT,CASSSPRTIRGNTIYF
TRBV25-1,TRBJ1-1,NA,NA,TGTGCCAGCAGCAGGGGCGGAGACACTGAAGCTTTCTTT,CASSRGGDTEAFF
TRBV19,TRBJ1-6,NA,NA,TGTGCCAGTAGTTTGTCGATGAGCCGTTCACCCCTCCACTTT,CASSLSMSRSPLHF
TRBV7-7,TRBJ2-5,NA,NA,TGTGCCACCAGGACAAACCAAGAGACCCAGTACTTC,CATRTNQETQYF
TRBV9,TRBJ1-1,NA,NA,TGTGCCAGCAGCGCGGGGGATCCGAACACTGAAGCTTTCTTT,CASSAGDPNTEAFF
TRBV19,TRBJ1-4,TRBD1,NA,TGTGCCAGTAGTTGGACAGGGCAGGATGAAAAACTGTTTTTT,CASSWTGQDEKLFF
TRBV10-3,TRBJ1-5,NA,once,TGTGCCATCAGTAACCCAGGACAGCCCCAGCATTTT,CAISNPGQPQHF
TRBV2,TRBJ2-7,NA,NA,TGTGCCAGCAGAACCCAGGGGGGTCTCTCCTACGAGCAGTACTTC,CASRTQGGLSYEQYF
TRBV4-3,TRBJ1-2,NA,NA,TGCGCCAGCAGCCAAGGAGGTTTGGGAAGGACCGCGGGTGATGGCTACACCTTC,CASSQGGLGRTAGDGYTF
TRBV3-1/TRBV3-2,TRBJ1-1,TRBD1,NA,TGTGCCAGCAGCCGAACGACAGGGTCCAACACTGAAGCTTTCTTT,CASSRTTGSNTEAFF
TRBV11-2,TRBJ1-2,TRBD1,NA,TGTGCCAGCAGGCAACCGGGACAGATTAACTATGGCTACACCTTC,CASRQPGQINYGYTF
TRBV27,TRBJ2-5,TRBD1,NA,TGTGCCAGCAGTTTATCTCCGGGACAGGCCCGGTGGACCCAGTACTTC,CASSLSPGQARWTQYF
TRBV19,TRBJ1-1,NA,NA,TGTGCCAGTAGCCTGGGAGTAGGTGGCACTGAAGCTTTCTTT,CASSLGVGGTEAFF
TRBV12-5,TRBJ1-1,TRBD1,NA,TGTGCTAGTGGCCGTAGACAGGGGGCCACTGAAGCTTTCTTT,CASGRRQGATEAFF
TRBV12-3/TRBV12-4,TRBJ1-1,NA,few,TGTGCCAGCAGTTTTATTGGAGGAGCTGAAGCTTTCTTT,CASSFIGGAEAFF
TRBV5-4,TRBJ1-4,TRBD1,NA,TGTGCCAGCAGCTACCGGGACAGAGCTAATGAAAAACTGTTTTTT,CASSYRDRANEKLFF